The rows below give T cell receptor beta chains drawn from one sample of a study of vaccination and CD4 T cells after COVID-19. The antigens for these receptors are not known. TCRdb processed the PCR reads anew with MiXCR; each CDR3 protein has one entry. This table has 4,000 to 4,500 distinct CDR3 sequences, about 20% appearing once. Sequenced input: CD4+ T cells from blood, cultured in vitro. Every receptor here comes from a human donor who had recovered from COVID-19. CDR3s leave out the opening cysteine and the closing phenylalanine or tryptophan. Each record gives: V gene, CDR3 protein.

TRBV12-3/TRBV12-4 ASSLTRAANVLT
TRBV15 ATSRPATRGPLH
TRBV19 ASSPSRAEETQY
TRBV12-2 ASRLSATRGRMFYGYT
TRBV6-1 TSRQTGSYEQY
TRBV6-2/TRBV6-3 ASSAGQILQVQY
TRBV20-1 SAPASGRPEAF
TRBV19 ASSISPTGDATNGYT
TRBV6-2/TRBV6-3 ASSYSMTADRVRGGYT
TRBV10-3 AIRGLAVEQF
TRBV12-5 ASVHTGNTEAF